This record covers a single TCR beta chain. The protocol was immunoSEQ multiplex PCR, while the TCRdb copy is restricted to in-frame clones and leaves out a portion. The table includes approximately 88,000 clones, 60% to 75% detected once. The data belong to a study of shared clonotypes between healthy human individuals. Trimming stripped 7 bases from V and 2 bases from J, with 9 bases between. CDR3 size: 12 residues. Germline CDR1 MDHEN, CDR2 SYDVKM. This chain connects TRBV28 to TRBJ2-7; the D gene is possibly TRBD2 (6 bases). Sequenced sample: memory CD8+ T cells sorted from blood. Subset defined: CD45RO+ cells pooled with CCR7-negative TemRA cells. The TCR was taken from a man aged 30 to 45 in good health. DNA of the CDR3: TGTGCCAGCACGCGGGATACCTACGAGCAGTACTTC. As protein: CASTRDTYEQYF.